These T cell receptor beta chains were read from a single sample in a study of T cell changes during pregnancy in multiple sclerosis. Using immunoSEQ multiplex PCR, the repertoire was profiled, and TCRdb retains in-frame clones only, with some absent. In the table there are about 64,000 clones, approximately 96% of which are singletons. The sequenced sample was CD8+ T cells from peripheral blood mononuclear cells, obtained after pregnancy. The receptors derive from a female donor with multiple sclerosis, enrolled in a pregnancy study. Each CDR3 is given with its conserved first and last residue. A D gene is named only where the DNA matches it firmly. Expanded clones get a size class; other rows say once, few or many, or leave the size out.

V gene: TRBV27
D gene: TRBD1
J gene: TRBJ2-5
clone size: -
CDR3 protein: CASSAITGGEETQYF
CDR3 DNA: TGTGCCAGCAGTGCCATAACAGGGGGCGAAGAGACCCAGTACTTC

V gene: TRBV6-6
D gene: -
J gene: TRBJ2-7
clone size: -
CDR3 protein: CASSLSSAGYEQYF
CDR3 DNA: TGTGCCAGCAGTCTCTCTAGCGCCGGCTACGAGCAGTACTTC

V gene: TRBV5-6
D gene: -
J gene: TRBJ2-7
clone size: -
CDR3 protein: CASSPMTGPHEQYF
CDR3 DNA: TGTGCCAGCAGCCCAATGACAGGACCGCACGAGCAGTACTTC

V gene: TRBV5-5
D gene: TRBD2
J gene: TRBJ2-7
clone size: -
CDR3 protein: CASSFVAGDYEQYF
CDR3 DNA: TGTGCCAGCAGCTTCGTAGCGGGAGACTACGAGCAGTACTTC

V gene: TRBV15
D gene: -
J gene: TRBJ2-7
clone size: -
CDR3 protein: CATSRDRGSYEQYF
CDR3 DNA: TGTGCCACCAGCAGAGATCGGGGGTCCTACGAGCAGTACTTC

V gene: TRBV27
D gene: -
J gene: TRBJ2-7
clone size: -
CDR3 protein: CASSLGSAGGYEQYF
CDR3 DNA: TGTGCCAGCAGTTTAGGATCGGCAGGGGGGTACGAGCAGTACTTC

V gene: TRBV7-9
D gene: -
J gene: TRBJ1-1
clone size: -
CDR3 protein: CASTLGGNTEAFF
CDR3 DNA: TGTGCCAGCACCTTGGGGGGGAACACTGAAGCTTTCTTT

V gene: TRBV7-8
D gene: -
J gene: TRBJ1-1
clone size: -
CDR3 protein: CASSLYGQGAFF
CDR3 DNA: TGTGCCAGCAGCTTATACGGGCAGGGAGCTTTCTTT

V gene: TRBV4-2
D gene: TRBD2
J gene: TRBJ2-1
clone size: -
CDR3 protein: CASEAGGPSNEQFF
CDR3 DNA: TGTGCCAGCGAGGCGGGAGGGCCTAGCAATGAGCAGTTCTTC

V gene: TRBV19
D gene: -
J gene: TRBJ1-1
clone size: few
CDR3 protein: CASSSTGFHTEAFF
CDR3 DNA: TGTGCCAGTAGTAGTACAGGGTTTCACACTGAAGCTTTCTTT

V gene: TRBV9
D gene: -
J gene: TRBJ2-3
clone size: -
CDR3 protein: CASSAFTDTQYF
CDR3 DNA: TGTGCCAGCAGCGCCTTCACAGATACGCAGTATTTT

V gene: TRBV2
D gene: TRBD2
J gene: TRBJ2-1
clone size: -
CDR3 protein: CASSDLLASNEQFF
CDR3 DNA: TGTGCCAGCAGCGACCTACTAGCGTCCAATGAGCAGTTCTTC

V gene: TRBV13
D gene: -
J gene: TRBJ1-1
clone size: -
CDR3 protein: CASSLEVSAEAFF
CDR3 DNA: TGTGCCAGCAGCTTAGAAGTGTCCGCGGAAGCTTTCTTT

V gene: TRBV5-5
D gene: -
J gene: TRBJ2-7
clone size: -
CDR3 protein: CASSLDIANLLYF
CDR3 DNA: TGTGCCAGCAGCTTGGATATCGCGAATTTATTGTACTTC

V gene: TRBV19
D gene: TRBD1
J gene: TRBJ2-7
clone size: -
CDR3 protein: CASNPTGMVTEQYF
CDR3 DNA: TGTGCCAGTAACCCGACAGGGATGGTTACCGAGCAGTACTTC

V gene: TRBV9
D gene: -
J gene: TRBJ2-1
clone size: -
CDR3 protein: CASSVARQANEQFF
CDR3 DNA: TGTGCCAGCAGCGTAGCACGTCAGGCGAATGAGCAGTTCTTC

V gene: TRBV29-1
D gene: TRBD2
J gene: TRBJ2-5
clone size: -
CDR3 protein: CSVEDGGVSGEWAQYF
CDR3 DNA: TGCAGCGTTGAAGATGGGGGTGTGAGCGGGGAATGGGCCCAGTACTTC

V gene: TRBV2
D gene: TRBD1
J gene: TRBJ1-1
clone size: few
CDR3 protein: CASSEGRGFEAFF
CDR3 DNA: TGTGCCAGCAGTGAAGGCAGGGGGTTTGAAGCTTTCTTT

V gene: TRBV5-1
D gene: TRBD2
J gene: TRBJ2-1
clone size: -
CDR3 protein: CASSLATRTSVLGTEQFF
CDR3 DNA: TGCGCCAGCAGCTTGGCCACAAGGACTAGCGTATTGGGAACCGAGCAGTTCTTC

V gene: TRBV27
D gene: -
J gene: TRBJ1-1
clone size: -
CDR3 protein: CASSLGGELEAFF
CDR3 DNA: TGTGCCAGCAGTTTGGGCGGGGAACTGGAAGCTTTCTTT

V gene: TRBV7-8
D gene: TRBD1
J gene: TRBJ2-7
clone size: -
CDR3 protein: CASSKRDSYEQYF
CDR3 DNA: TGTGCCAGCAGCAAGAGGGACAGCTACGAGCAGTACTTC

V gene: TRBV4-1
D gene: TRBD1
J gene: TRBJ2-7
clone size: -
CDR3 protein: CASSQTGQGSYEQYF
CDR3 DNA: TGCGCCAGCAGCCAAACGGGACAGGGAAGCTACGAGCAGTACTTC

V gene: TRBV11-3
D gene: TRBD1
J gene: TRBJ2-1
clone size: -
CDR3 protein: CASSLGQGSEQFF
CDR3 DNA: TGTGCCAGCAGCTTGGGACAGGGTAGTGAGCAGTTCTTC

V gene: TRBV28
D gene: -
J gene: TRBJ2-7
clone size: -
CDR3 protein: CASSSDPNSSYEQYF
CDR3 DNA: TGTGCCAGCAGTTCCGACCCCAACAGCTCCTACGAGCAGTACTTC

V gene: TRBV5-4
D gene: -
J gene: TRBJ2-7
clone size: -
CDR3 protein: CASSFEAGAYEQYF
CDR3 DNA: TGTGCCAGCAGCTTTGAAGCGGGTGCCTACGAGCAGTACTTC

V gene: TRBV11-2
D gene: -
J gene: TRBJ2-7
clone size: -
CDR3 protein: CASSLAAIQTYEQYF
CDR3 DNA: TGTGCCAGCAGCTTAGCAGCGATCCAAACGTACGAGCAGTACTTC

V gene: TRBV10-3
D gene: TRBD2
J gene: TRBJ2-7
clone size: -
CDR3 protein: CAISDVAGEGAYEQYF
CDR3 DNA: TGTGCCATCAGTGATGTAGCGGGAGAAGGTGCCTACGAGCAGTACTTC

V gene: TRBV28
D gene: TRBD2
J gene: TRBJ2-1
clone size: -
CDR3 protein: CASSPGTRINNEQFF
CDR3 DNA: TGTGCCAGCAGCCCCGGGACTAGGATAAACAATGAGCAGTTCTTC

V gene: TRBV11-1
D gene: TRBD2
J gene: TRBJ2-5
clone size: -
CDR3 protein: CASSPTSARETQYF
CDR3 DNA: TGTGCCAGCAGCCCTACTAGCGCGAGGGAGACCCAGTACTTC

V gene: TRBV30
D gene: -
J gene: TRBJ2-1
clone size: -
CDR3 protein: CASDSTYNEQFF
CDR3 DNA: TGTGCCTCCGACTCGACCTACAATGAGCAGTTCTTC

V gene: TRBV28
D gene: -
J gene: TRBJ1-5
clone size: -
CDR3 protein: CASSLGRNQPQHF
CDR3 DNA: TGTGCCAGCAGTTTAGGGCGCAATCAGCCCCAGCATTTT

V gene: TRBV7-9
D gene: TRBD1
J gene: TRBJ2-1
clone size: -
CDR3 protein: CASRRKGTDLYNEQFF
CDR3 DNA: TGTGCCAGCAGGCGTAAAGGGACAGATCTATACAATGAGCAGTTCTTC

V gene: TRBV28
D gene: TRBD1
J gene: TRBJ2-2
clone size: -
CDR3 protein: CASSSLQGDTGELFF
CDR3 DNA: TGTGCCAGCAGTTCACTACAGGGGGACACCGGGGAGCTGTTTTTT

V gene: TRBV2
D gene: -
J gene: TRBJ2-7
clone size: once
CDR3 protein: CASSDSPGSYEQYF
CDR3 DNA: TGTGCCAGCAGTGATTCTCCAGGATCCTACGAGCAGTACTTC

V gene: TRBV28
D gene: TRBD1
J gene: TRBJ1-3
clone size: -
CDR3 protein: CASEGASGNTIYF
CDR3 DNA: TGTGCCAGTGAGGGGGCGTCTGGAAACACCATATATTTT

V gene: TRBV2
D gene: -
J gene: TRBJ2-3
clone size: -
CDR3 protein: CASSDSITQYF
CDR3 DNA: TGTGCCAGCAGCGACAGTATTACGCAGTATTTT

V gene: TRBV11-2
D gene: -
J gene: TRBJ1-1
clone size: -
CDR3 protein: CASSLVGAPVAFF
CDR3 DNA: TGTGCCAGCAGCTTAGTGGGGGCGCCAGTAGCTTTCTTT

V gene: TRBV9
D gene: -
J gene: TRBJ2-3
clone size: -
CDR3 protein: CASSAGGADTQYF
CDR3 DNA: TGTGCCAGCAGCGCCGGGGGAGCAGATACGCAGTATTTT

V gene: TRBV5-6
D gene: -
J gene: TRBJ2-5
clone size: -
CDR3 protein: CASSFSPSSQETQYF
CDR3 DNA: TGTGCCAGCAGCTTTAGTCCTAGCAGCCAAGAGACCCAGTACTTC

V gene: TRBV28
D gene: -
J gene: TRBJ1-1
clone size: -
CDR3 protein: CASSWGGGFMNTEAFF
CDR3 DNA: TGTGCCAGCAGTTGGGGCGGGGGTTTCATGAACACTGAAGCTTTCTTT

V gene: TRBV6-6
D gene: -
J gene: TRBJ1-1
clone size: -
CDR3 protein: CASSFGGGTEAFF
CDR3 DNA: TGTGCCAGCTCCTTTGGGGGCGGGACTGAAGCTTTCTTT

V gene: TRBV5-4
D gene: -
J gene: TRBJ1-2
clone size: -
CDR3 protein: CASSLGQGGSYGYTF
CDR3 DNA: TGTGCCAGCAGCTTGGGGCAGGGCGGATCCTATGGCTACACCTTC